This TCR beta chain derives from a study of T-cell reconstitution after alpha-beta-depleted transplantation in children. Whole-study results and caveats: T-cell numbers and diversity, one year after transplant, stemmed largely from T cells that were newly produced. Some patients owed their high day-60 TCRbeta diversity to surviving recipient T cells and thymic progenitors.

TCRbeta library preparation incorporated unique molecular identifiers. MiXCR, applied by TCRdb to the PCR reads, yields one record per CDR3 protein. The sample has over 150,000 distinct CDR3 sequences; around 10% are singletons. Trimming removed 5 bases from V and 8 bases from J, with 21 bases in between. Germline V gene data show CDR1 as MDHEN and CDR2 as SYDVKM. The CDR3 has 15 amino acids. As concerns this clonotype: Its antigen is not known.

Sequencing used PBMCs, obtained before TCRalphabeta/CD19-depleted stem cell transplant. V usage is TRBV28 and J usage is TRBJ1-2; maybe TRBD1 (6 bases). The sequence derives from a boy between 2 and 15 years old with acute myeloid leukemia, due to receive a stem cell transplant. CDR3 sequence reads: CASSPGGQGPFGYTF. The CDR3 nucleotides are TGTGCCAGCAGTCCTGGGGGACAAGGGCCATTCGGCTACACCTTC.